The present T cell receptor (beta chain) was sequenced within a study of blood T cell repertoires in COVID-19. Across the study: Samples taken during acute and convalescent COVID-19 were collected in the United States, Italy and Spain. Nucleic acid was either cDNA or gDNA, and it came from T cells, B-cell-depleted T cells, or PBMCs.

Authors' data handling: Nucleated cell number was recorded as an estimate derived from reference gene primer amplification. Profiled with immunoSEQ multiplex PCR; TCRdb holds only in-frame clones, not every one. The DNA was the basis for D and trimming; V, J and clone size are from that table. This sample has some 86,000 clones, with over 75% found just once. The CDR3 contains 14 residues. CDR1 and CDR2 (germline): MNHNS, SASEGT. V lost 3 bases to trimming and J lost 8 bases, with 13 bases between them. The sample consisted of peripheral blood. The TCR sequence derives from a woman aged 65 to 85 with acute or convalescent COVID-19. The V and J genes are TRBV6-1 and TRBJ1-4; no reliable D call. The DNA for the CDR3 is TGTGCCAGCAGTGATACGGGAGTCGTCGAAAAACTGTTTTTT. The encoded protein is CASSDTGVVEKLFF.